The 2 T cell receptor beta chains presented below share a single source sample, sequenced in a study of T cell responses to AZD1222 COVID-19 vaccine. Here immunoSEQ multiplex PCR was the method, and the copy in TCRdb shows in-frame clones only, minus some. The sample has more than 85,000 clones; roughly nine tenths are singletons. This specimen consisted of peripheral blood, obtained on day 0 of AZD1222 vaccination. The receptors derive from an adult in good health.

J is TRBJ1-2 and V is TRBV5-4; D gene unclear. The germline V and J ends were trimmed by 2 bases and 1 base, with 0 bases remaining between them. The CDR3 is 11 residues long. Germline V gene sequence: CDR1 SGHNT, CDR2 YYREEE (reference sequence). CDR3 sequence reads: CASSFNYGYTF. The DNA for the CDR3 is TGTGCCAGCAGCTTTAACTATGGCTACACCTTC.

This chain links TRBV19 with TRBJ1-1; weak D call: TRBD1 (5 bases). V dropped 4 bases and J dropped 3 bases, with 9 bases sitting between them. This CDR3 has 13 amino acids. Germline-derived CDR1 and CDR2 are LNHDA and SQIVND (reference sequence). The CDR3 DNA sequence: TGTGCCAGTAGTAAGACGGGGGACACTGAAGCTTTCTTT. Translated: CASSKTGDTEAFF.